What follows are 21 T cell receptor beta chains derived from one specimen sequenced in a study of T cells after posttransplantation cyclophosphamide. Methotrexate plus calcineurin inhibitor accompanied controls' myeloablative marrow transplants; sampling was 1 year later. Libraries were prepared by immunoSEQ multiplex PCR; TCRdb keeps only in-frame clonotypes and omits some of them. The table has approximately 10,000 clones, more than 75% seen once; the top ten hold under 30%. Specimen: PBMCs, collected after an allogeneic stem cell transplant with a calcineurin inhibitor and methotrexate. The receptor set was obtained from a young adult male patient who received an allogeneic stem cell transplant from an unrelated donor, was CMV-positive, and had no GVHD. These T cells may partly come from the graft donor.

CDR3 DNA sequence: TGTGCCAGCAGCCCCCGGACTAGCGGGAACTACAATGAGCAGTTCTTC. Residues: CASSPRTSGNYNEQFF. This rearrangement joins TRBV7-8 to TRBJ2-1; 12 positions agree with TRBD2. The length of the CDR3 is 16 residues. CDR1 is SGHVS, CDR2 FQNEAQ, per germline. The V segment lost 5 bases and the J segment 3 bases; nucleotides outside the gene matches: 5.

V gene TRBV9 combines with J gene TRBJ2-1, with TRBD2 identical over 12 bases. V dropped 4 bases and J dropped 3; count of bases not matched to a gene: 11. Looked up from germline, CDR1 is SGDLS and CDR2 is YYNGEE. The CDR3 loop spans 18 amino acids. Written as DNA, the CDR3 is TGTGCCAGCAGCCCGCGACAGAAGGGACTAGCGGGCTACAATGAGCAGTTCTTC. It encodes CASSPRQKGLAGYNEQFF.

The chain recombines TRBV9 with TRBJ2-3, with 8 bases aligning to TRBD2. Trimming cost V 2 bases and J 2 bases; bases outside gene matches: 4. Germline CDR1 SGDLS, CDR2 YYNGEE. The CDR3 is 15 residues long. CDR3 region: CASSVTLADTDTQYF. The CDR3 DNA sequence: TGTGCCAGCAGCGTGACACTAGCGGACACAGATACGCAGTATTTT.

The rearrangement uses TRBV5-1 and TRBJ1-2; a weak D match, TRBD1 (5 bases). In germline, CDR1 is SGHRS, CDR2 YFSETQ. There are 13 residues in the CDR3. V was pared by 0 bases and J by 10 bases, with 13 bases between. The CDR3 is CASSLGGGSAYTF. CDR3 nucleotides: TGCGCCAGCAGCTTGGGGGGGGGATCGGCCTACACCTTC.

The CDR3 loop reads CASSQSASDVEYEQYF. The DNA for the CDR3 is TGCGCCAGCAGCCAATCCGCTAGCGACGTTGAGTACGAGCAGTACTTC. The V call is TRBV4-3, the J call TRBJ2-7; D is possibly TRBD2 (6 bases). From germline, CDR1 is LGHNA and CDR2 YSLEER. V lost 2 bases and J 4 bases, leaving 18 bases between the germline ends. This CDR3 has 16 amino acids.

This chain joins TRBV11-2 and TRBJ2-7; 7 bases are a match to TRBD2. This CDR3 is built from 12 residues. Germline trimming cut 4 bases from V and 6 bases from J; bases unmatched to any gene: 3. CDR1 and CDR2 from the germline V gene are SGHAT and FQNNGV. The CDR3 reads CASSWGGGEQYV. The CDR3 DNA reads TGTGCCAGCAGCTGGGGGGGAGGCGAGCAGTACGTC.

This chain connects TRBV20-1 to TRBJ1-2; the D gene is possibly TRBD1 (5 bases). Trimming cost V 8 bases and J 8 bases, with 15 bases left between them. The CDR3 has 11 amino acids. Germline V CDR1 and CDR2: DFQATT, SNEGSKA (reference sequence). CDR3 sequence: CSLRQFTGYTF. The CDR3 nucleotides read TGCAGTCTAAGACAGTTTACGGGCTACACCTTC.

The genes are TRBV9 and TRBJ1-6; tentative D call: TRBD1 (5 bases). The V end lost 2 bases, the J end lost 7 bases, and 10 bases lay between the germline ends. The CDR3 loop spans 14 amino acids. Germline V gene sequence: CDR1 SGDLS, CDR2 YYNGEE. The CDR3 sequence is CASSVRDLNSPLHF. The CDR3, as DNA: TGTGCCAGCAGCGTCAGGGATCTCAATTCACCCCTCCACTTT.

The chain is built from TRBV6-6 and TRBJ1-1; maybe TRBD1 (5 bases). The CDR3 is made up of 14 amino acids. CDR1 is MNHNY and CDR2 is SVGAGI in the germline V gene (reference sequence). Deletions cut 0 bases from V and 8 bases from J, with 13 bases between. DNA of the CDR3: TGTGCCAGCAGTTACTCGGGGGAGGGTCAGGAAGCTTTCTTT. Amino acids: CASSYSGEGQEAFF.

The rearrangement joins TRBV21-1 to TRBJ2-7; the tabulated D call, TRBD2, remains unverified against the DNA. TRBV21-1 is noted as a pseudogene. The CDR3 length is 19 residues. In DNA, the CDR3 is TGTGCCAGCAGCAAAGACCCAGGACTAGCGGGAGGGGAGACCTACGAGCAGTACGTC. This gives the protein CASSKDPGLAGGETYEQYV.

V is TRBV6-1 and J is TRBJ2-2, with 7 bases lining up with TRBD1. After removal of 5 bases from V and 5 bases from J, the junction contained 8 bases not matched to a gene. The CDR3 sequence is 15 residues long. CDR1 is MNHNS, CDR2 SASEGT, per germline. The CDR3 DNA reads as TGTGCCAGCAGTTCCTGGGACAGCCAAACCGGGGAGCTGTTTTTT. This sequence encodes CASSSWDSQTGELFF.

The rearrangement uses TRBV6-1 and TRBJ2-3, with D perhaps matching TRBD1 (6 bases). Trimming left V 0 bases short and J 2 bases short, with 15 bases between. Germline CDR1 reads MNHNS; CDR2 reads SASEGT. This CDR3 comprises 17 residues. CDR3 sequence: CASSEATRRGFTDTQYF. The CDR3 DNA reads TGTGCCAGCAGTGAAGCCACCCGAAGGGGGTTCACAGATACGCAGTATTTT.

This chain links TRBV5-3 with TRBJ2-7; maybe TRBD2 (5 bases). TRBV5-3 is annotated as an ORF whose role is uncertain. The CDR3 spans 12 residues. Trimming cost V 3 bases and J 5 bases, with 9 bases left between them. Here the CDR3 DNA reads TGTGCCAGAAGCTGGAGGTTCAACGAGCAGTACGTC. As protein: CARSWRFNEQYV.

V and J are TRBV19 and TRBJ2-2, with D possibly matching TRBD2 (6 bases). This CDR3 is 17 amino acids long. Germline V lookup: CDR1 LNHDA, CDR2 SQIVND (reference sequence). Trimming cost V 6 bases and J 3 bases, with 20 bases left between them. The CDR3 DNA sequence: TGTGCCAGTAGGCCGTCTAGCGCGCCGATCTACACCGGGGAGCTGTTTTTT. Residues: CASRPSSAPIYTGELFF.

The J gene is TRBJ1-1, the V gene TRBV30; D remains unclear. The CDR3 consists of 13 residues. V was shortened by 5 bases and J by 8 bases, with 18 bases between the two germline ends. CDR1 is GTSNPN, CDR2 SVGIG, per germline (reference sequence). This CDR3 reads CAWEFGVVGEAFF. In DNA form, the CDR3 reads TGTGCCTGGGAGTTCGGGGTTGTAGGGGAAGCTTTCTTT.

Only one count was recorded for this clone. The genes are TRBV7-3 and TRBJ2-2, with D possibly TRBD1 on 5 matching bases. The CDR3 covers 15 residues. Trimming left V 0 bases short and J 4 bases short, with 9 bases between. Germline V gene sequence: CDR1 SGHTA, CDR2 FQGTGA. The DNA for the CDR3 is TGTGCCAGCAGCTTAACAGGGGTGGGCACCGGGGAGCTGTTTTTT. As protein: CASSLTGVGTGELFF.

This clone is deemed medium-sized (0.01 to 0.1%). This chain links TRBV4-1 with TRBJ2-1, with 9 bases lining up with TRBD2. The CDR3 consists of 13 residues. The V gene's germline CDR1 is MGHRA and CDR2 YSYEKL. Trimming cost V 6 bases and J 10 bases; bases outside gene matches: 7. For the CDR3, the DNA is TGCGCCAGCAGACTTGGGCTAGCGGGAGAGCAGTTCTTC. This gives the protein CASRLGLAGEQFF.

This rearrangement joins TRBV7-8 to TRBJ2-7; D is ambiguous. The CDR3 extends over 14 amino acids. Trimming pared 2 bases from V and 2 bases from J, leaving 10 bases between. The germline CDR1 and CDR2 sequences are SGHVS and FQNEAQ. Here the CDR3 DNA reads TGTGCCAGCAGCTTACTTAGCTCAACCTACGAGCAGTACGTC. As protein: CASSLLSSTYEQYV.

The CDR3 DNA sequence: TGTGCCAGCAGCTCCCGGGGAAGGACCCAAGAGACCCAGTACTTC. It encodes CASSSRGRTQETQYF. This sequence joins TRBV7-2 and TRBJ2-5; tentative D call: TRBD2 (5 bases). V was pared by 4 bases and J by 1 base, with 13 bases between. This CDR3 comprises 15 residues. Germline assignment: CDR1 SGHTA and CDR2 FQGNSA.

The sample holds a few counts of this clone. The rearrangement links TRBV7-9 to TRBJ1-2; maybe TRBD1 (5 bases). Trimming stripped 0 bases from V and 0 bases from J, with 8 bases between. Per germline, CDR1 SEHNR and CDR2 FQNEAQ (reference sequence). This CDR3 has 15 amino acids. The CDR3 nucleotides read TGTGCCAGCAGCTTAGCTGCAGGGCCTAACTATGGCTACACCTTC. This codes for CASSLAAGPNYGYTF.

The chain has TRBV5-4 and TRBJ2-2; D gene uncertain. Germline-derived CDR1 and CDR2 are SGHNT and YYREEE (reference sequence). This CDR3 spans 15 amino acids. V was trimmed by 2 bases and J by 3 bases, leaving 11 bases between them. The CDR3 DNA reads as TGTGCCAGCAGCTTTAGCAGCTTAGACACCGGGGAGCTGTTTTTT. Protein product: CASSFSSLDTGELFF.